A single sample gave rise to the 15 T cell receptor beta chains below, sequenced in a study of T cells in Graves' hyperthyroidism and ophthalmopathy. Amplification yielded TCR beta CDR3 regions, with RNA transcripts as the source. The primer set for the first-round RT-PCR of the TCR CDR3 was HTBI. One entry per CDR3 protein results from TCRdb running MiXCR on the multiplex PCR reads. The sample records around 690,000 distinct CDR3 sequences, roughly 17% being singletons. Sequencing used blood. The receptors derive from a man aged 45-65 years with Graves' hyperthyroidism.

This clonotype was counted only a few times. This chain uses TRBV2 with TRBJ2-1; D is perhaps TRBD1 or TRBD2 (6 bases each). V lost 1 base and J lost 6, with 10 bases in between. The CDR3 is made up of 14 amino acids. CDR1 is SNHLY, CDR2 FYNNEI, per germline. The DNA of the CDR3 is TGTGCCAGCAGTGAAGTACAGGGACTCAATGAGCAGTTCTTC. Encoded protein: CASSEVQGLNEQFF.

The V call is TRBV6-1, the J call TRBJ1-5, with 9 bases aligning to TRBD1. Trimming cost V 6 bases and J 7 bases; bases outside gene matches: 13. Germline CDR1 MNHNS, CDR2 SASEGT. The CDR3 consists of 16 residues. Here the CDR3 DNA reads TGTGCCAGCAGCCCGACGGGACAGGGCTATTTACAGCCCCAGCATTTT. The encoded protein is CASSPTGQGYLQPQHF.

This clonotype was picked up many times. The gene calls are TRBV6-1 and TRBJ1-1, with TRBD1 matching over 7 bases. The CDR3 runs to 12 residues. Unmatched junction bases numbered 3, after V lost 7 bases and J lost 4 bases. Germline CDR1 reads MNHNS; CDR2 reads SASEGT. The chain's CDR3 is CASINRGTEAFF. The CDR3 DNA follows: TGTGCCAGCATAAACAGGGGCACTGAAGCTTTCTTT.

In its sample, this clonotype was seen many times. The chain employs TRBV28 and TRBJ2-6; D ambiguous. V was pared by 3 bases and J by 0 bases, with 18 bases between. Germline values: CDR1 MDHEN, CDR2 SYDVKM. This CDR3 has 19 amino acids. CDR3 protein: CASSLLFGSHNSGANVLTF. Written as DNA, the CDR3 is TGTGCCAGCAGTTTGTTGTTCGGCTCACACAACTCTGGGGCCAACGTCCTGACTTTC. The full variable domain, in which reference TRBV28 and TRBJ2-6 provide the parts outside the CDR3, is DVKVTQSSRYLVKRTGEKVFLECVQDMDHENMFWYRQDPGLGLRLIYFSYDVKMKEKGDIPEGYSVSREKKERFSLILESASTNQTSMYLCASSLLFGSHNSGANVLTFGAGSRLTVL.

This clonotype was seen once. The chain is built from TRBV11-2 and TRBJ2-7; D is uncertain. The CDR3 has 16 residues. The V gene lost 5 bases and the J gene lost 3 bases, with 20 bases spanning the gap. Germline lookup yields CDR1 SGHAT and CDR2 FQNNGV. CDR3 region: CASSPLKRENDYEQYF. The CDR3 nucleotides are TGTGCCAGCAGCCCCCTTAAGCGAGAAAATGACTACGAGCAGTACTTC. Combining the CDR3 with reference TRBV11-2 and TRBJ2-7 gives the whole variable domain EAGVAQSPRYKIIEKRQSVAFWCNPISGHATLYWYQQILGQGPKLLIQFQNNGVVDDSQLPKDRFSAERLKGVDSTLKIQPAKLEDSAVYLCASSPLKRENDYEQYFGPGTRLTVT.

This clonotype showed up many times. The V gene is TRBV28, the J gene TRBJ2-3; D not resolved. Germline V gene data show CDR1 as MDHEN and CDR2 as SYDVKM. This CDR3 is 13 amino acids long. Trimming shortened V by 6 bases and J by 4 bases, and 11 bases separated the two germline ends. The CDR3 protein is CASRFQAADTQYF. In DNA, the CDR3 is TGTGCCAGCAGATTCCAGGCGGCAGATACGCAGTATTTT.

The chain is built from TRBV4-1 and TRBJ1-1; the D gene is possibly TRBD1 (5 bases). The V end was cut by 0 bases, the J end by 4 bases, with 12 bases between. Germline V gives CDR1 MGHRA, CDR2 YSYEKL. This CDR3 contains 15 residues. CDR3 in amino acids: CASSQDRGLATEAFF. The DNA of the CDR3 is TGCGCCAGCAGCCAAGATCGGGGCCTGGCCACTGAAGCTTTCTTT.

In this sample, this clonotype turned up many times. This chain joins TRBV6-2 or TRBV6-3 and TRBJ2-1, with TRBD2 matching over 12 bases. Trimming took 8 bases from V and 6 from J; bases not matched to a gene: 8. Germline V gene data show CDR1 as MNHEY and CDR2 as SVGEGT. This CDR3 region has 15 residues. CDR3 region: CASVPGTSGFNEQFF. Written as DNA, the CDR3 is TGTGCCAGCGTACCCGGGACTAGCGGGTTCAATGAGCAGTTCTTC.

The chain has TRBV11-2 and TRBJ2-5, with TRBD1 matching 9 bases. The J segment lost 5 bases and the V segment lost 5 bases, leaving 15 bases of the junction unmatched. This CDR3 has 17 residues. Germline V lookup: CDR1 SGHAT, CDR2 FQNNGV. The CDR3, as DNA: TGTGCCAGCAGCCCCCAGCCCGGGACAGGGCTTTGGGAGACCCAGTACTTC. This codes for CASSPQPGTGLWETQYF.

This clonotype was counted only a few times. The V call is TRBV9, the J call TRBJ1-5; weak D call: TRBD1 (5 bases). The CDR3 runs to 14 residues. Between the trimmed V and J ends, which lost 0 bases and 5 bases, there was a span of 9 bases. Looked up from germline, CDR1 is SGDLS and CDR2 is YYNGEE. The CDR3 DNA sequence: TGTGCCAGCAGCGTAGGGTGGGGGTATCAGCCCCAGCATTTT. Translation gives CASSVGWGYQPQHF.

This clonotype has just a few counts. The gene calls are TRBV20-1 and TRBJ2-3, with TRBD2 matching 7 bases. The J segment lost 4 bases and the V segment lost 6 bases, leaving 16 bases of the junction unmatched. The germline gives CDR1 DFQATT, CDR2 SNEGSKA (reference sequence). This CDR3 region has 16 residues. This CDR3 reads CSANHLAGLGPDTQYF. In DNA, the CDR3 is TGCAGTGCAAACCATTTAGCGGGCCTGGGCCCAGATACGCAGTATTTT.

The rearrangement joins TRBV11-2 to TRBJ1-4, with 7 bases that match TRBD1. Per the germline V gene, CDR1 is SGHAT and CDR2 is FQNNGV. The CDR3 has 14 amino acids. The trim removed 0 bases at V and 11 bases at J, leaving 6 bases unmatched. The DNA for the CDR3 is TGTGCCAGCAGCTTAGATTCGAAAGGGGGCAAACTGTTTTTT. It yields the protein CASSLDSKGGKLFF. Full variable domain (outside the CDR3, taken from reference TRBV11-2 and TRBJ1-4): EAGVAQSPRYKIIEKRQSVAFWCNPISGHATLYWYQQILGQGPKLLIQFQNNGVVDDSQLPKDRFSAERLKGVDSTLKIQPAKLEDSAVYLCASSLDSKGGKLFFGSGTQLSVL.

As regards this clonotype: The junction differs from germline at one of its ends, possibly a read error. This chain uses TRBV7-2 with TRBJ2-2; possible D gene TRBD2, 5 bases. CDR1 and CDR2 from the germline V gene are SGHTA and FQGNSA. The CDR3 spans 13 residues. CDR3 residues: CASRPLNTGEPFF. The CDR3 DNA sequence: TGTGCCAGCAGACCGCTGAACACCGGGGAGCCGTTTTTT.

This clonotype was seen at least ten times. The chain uses TRBV28 and TRBJ2-1; TRBD2 matches at 8 bases. The CDR3 covers 13 residues. Per the germline V gene, CDR1 is MDHEN and CDR2 is SYDVKM. J was trimmed by 9 bases and V by 3 bases; bases with no gene match: 4. CDR3 residues: CASSFFREGEQFF. DNA for the CDR3: TGTGCCAGCAGTTTCTTCCGGGAGGGTGAGCAGTTCTTC. Filled out from reference TRBV28 and TRBJ2-1, the complete variable domain reads DVKVTQSSRYLVKRTGEKVFLECVQDMDHENMFWYRQDPGLGLRLIYFSYDVKMKEKGDIPEGYSVSREKKERFSLILESASTNQTSMYLCASSFFREGEQFFGPGTRLTVL.

This clonotype was seen at least ten times. The chain uses TRBV12-3 or TRBV12-4 and TRBJ2-1; a weak D match, TRBD2 (5 bases). Trimming shortened V by 6 bases and J by 7 bases, and 10 bases separated the two germline ends. This CDR3 contains 12 residues. CDR3 nucleotides: TGTGCCAGCAGCGGGATCCTGAATGAGCAGTTCTTC. Translation: CASSGILNEQFF.